This record concerns one TCR beta chain sequence. What it binds is not known. This specimen comes from a study of shared clonotypes between healthy human individuals. Study-level points and caveats: Of the naive CD4 clonotypes, roughly 5% were shared across four donors.

At deep level, the assay was performed. Original data processing: Junction-only sequences without quality scores came from ImmunoSEQ, so filtering differed. Measured with immunoSEQ multiplex PCR; TCRdb has only the in-frame clones, and not every one. That table gives V, J and clone size, and the DNA gave D and trimming. The table records a few million clones, more than 90% of them present only once. The CDR3 is made up of 17 amino acids. Germline V gives CDR1 MRHNA, CDR2 SNTAGT. J gave up 4 bases and V 2 bases, and 8 bases lay outside the gene matches. The source material was naive CD4+ T cells sorted from blood. Sample subset: CD45RA+ positively selected. This clonotype was sampled from a man aged 18 to 29 in good health. This sequence joins TRBV6-4 and TRBJ2-1; 10 bases are a match to TRBD2. The DNA for the CDR3 is TGTGCCAGCAGTGACCCTCCCCTAGCGGGGGTTTACAATGAGCAGTTCTTC. Residues: CASSDPPLAGVYNEQFF.